This T cell receptor beta chain was documented in a study of CD8 T cells in ankylosing spondylitis. The CDR3 consists of 14 residues. V lost 9 bases, J lost 2 bases, and 15 bases lay in between. Germline CDR1 LNHDA, CDR2 SQIVND (reference sequence). This clonotype has at least ten counts. What it binds is unknown. Notes on the study in general: Among TCR beta sequences, a motif of 7 to 9 highly homologous variants appeared characteristic of ankylosing spondylitis blood. The clones that were linked to disease were reported to be significantly enriched in matched synovial fluid samples from ankylosing spondylitis patients.

MiXCR, applied by TCRdb to the 5' RACE reads, yields one record per CDR3 protein. The sample consists of about 330,000 distinct CDR3 sequences, around 7.6% of them appearing once. The source material was blood, either unsorted or a sorted T cell fraction (not recorded which). V is TRBV19 and J is TRBJ2-3; D is possibly TRBD2 (6 bases). The sequence came from a male donor with ankylosing spondylitis. CDR3 loop: CASNVGGNTDTQYF. The CDR3 bases are TGTGCCAGCAACGTCGGGGGAAACACAGATACGCAGTATTTT.